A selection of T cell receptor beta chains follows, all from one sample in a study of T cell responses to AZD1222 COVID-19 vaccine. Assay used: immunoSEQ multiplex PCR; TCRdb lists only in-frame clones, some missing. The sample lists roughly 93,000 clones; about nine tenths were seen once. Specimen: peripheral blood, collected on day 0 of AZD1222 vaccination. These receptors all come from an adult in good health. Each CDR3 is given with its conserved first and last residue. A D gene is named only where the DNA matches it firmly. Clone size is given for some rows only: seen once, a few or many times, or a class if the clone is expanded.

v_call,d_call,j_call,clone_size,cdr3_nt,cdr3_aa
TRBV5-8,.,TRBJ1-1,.,TGTGCCAGCAGCTTGGACAGGGACACTGAAGCTTTCTTT,CASSLDRDTEAFF
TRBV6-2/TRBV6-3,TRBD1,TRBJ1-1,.,TGTGCCAGCAGTCCGGGACAGGGGATTGAAGCTTTCTTT,CASSPGQGIEAFF
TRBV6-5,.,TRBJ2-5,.,TGTGCCAGCACCCTCGTACCGGGACAACAAGAGACCCAGTACTTC,CASTLVPGQQETQYF
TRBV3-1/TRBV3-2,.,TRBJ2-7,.,TGTGCCAGCAGCCAATCAAGCTCCTACGAGCAGTACTTC,CASSQSSSYEQYF
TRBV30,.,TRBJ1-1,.,TGTGCCTGGAGCCCCCAACCGTACACTGAAGCTTTCTTT,CAWSPQPYTEAFF
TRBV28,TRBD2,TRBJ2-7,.,TGTGCCAGCGCACTAGCGGTAGGGTCCTACGAGCAGTACTTC,CASALAVGSYEQYF
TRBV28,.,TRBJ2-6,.,TGTGCCAGCAGTTCCCCGGGGGCTGGGGCCAACGTCCTGACTTTC,CASSSPGAGANVLTF
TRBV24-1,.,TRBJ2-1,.,TGTGCCACCAGTGACTCGGGTGGTTACAATGAGCAGTTCTTC,CATSDSGGYNEQFF
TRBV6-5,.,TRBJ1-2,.,TGTGCCAGCAGCTTGAACAGGGTTGGCTACACCTTC,CASSLNRVGYTF
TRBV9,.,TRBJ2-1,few,TGTGCCAGCAAGGCGGGCCAGAGGGGCAATGAGCAGTTCTTC,CASKAGQRGNEQFF
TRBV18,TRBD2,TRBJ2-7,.,TGTGCCAGCTCACCCAGCGTTGGGGGGGTAGGCTACGAGCAGTACTTC,CASSPSVGGVGYEQYF
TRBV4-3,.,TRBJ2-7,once,TGCGCCAGCAGCCAGGGCGGGGCCTACGAACAGTACTTC,CASSQGGAYEQYF
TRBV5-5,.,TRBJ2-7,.,TGTGCCAGCAGCATTCACACCTTGGCCGAGCAGTACTTC,CASSIHTLAEQYF
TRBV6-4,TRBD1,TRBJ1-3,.,TGTGCCAGCAGTGACTCCCTGCAGGGGGTTGGAAACACCATATATTTT,CASSDSLQGVGNTIYF
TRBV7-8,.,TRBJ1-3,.,TGTGCCAGCAGCCTTTATGGGGGCTCTGGAAACACCATATATTTT,CASSLYGGSGNTIYF
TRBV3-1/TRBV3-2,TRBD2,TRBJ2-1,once,TGTGCCAGCAGCCAAGATCCCCTAGCGGGTAATGAGCAGTTCTTC,CASSQDPLAGNEQFF
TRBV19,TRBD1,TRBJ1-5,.,TGTGCCAGTAGTATGGGACAGGGTAGTCAGCCCCAGCATTTT,CASSMGQGSQPQHF
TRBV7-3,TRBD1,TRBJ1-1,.,TGTGCCAGCAGCTCCCAGGGGGACACTGAAGCTTTCTTT,CASSSQGDTEAFF
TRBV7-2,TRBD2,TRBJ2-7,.,TGTGCCAGCAGCCGGACTAGCGGGAGCTCCTACGAGCAGTACTTC,CASSRTSGSSYEQYF
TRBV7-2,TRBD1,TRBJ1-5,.,TGTGCCAGCAGCCCCGACAGGGGTGCACAGCCCCAGCATTTT,CASSPDRGAQPQHF
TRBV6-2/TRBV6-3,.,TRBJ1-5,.,TGTGCCAGCAGTTACTCTGGCAGGGCCCAGCCCCAGCATTTT,CASSYSGRAQPQHF
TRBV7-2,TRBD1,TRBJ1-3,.,TGTGCCAGCAGCTTAAGACAGGGAGATGGAAACACCATATATTTT,CASSLRQGDGNTIYF
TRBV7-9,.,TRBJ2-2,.,TGTGCCAGCAGCGTGGAGACCGGGGAGCTGTTTTTT,CASSVETGELFF
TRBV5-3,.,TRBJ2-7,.,TGTGCCAGAAGCCCCCGGGACATAAACTACGAGCAGTACTTC,CARSPRDINYEQYF
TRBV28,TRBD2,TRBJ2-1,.,TGTGCCAGCAGTTTGGCTAGCGGGAGGTTCAATGAGCAGTTCTTC,CASSLASGRFNEQFF
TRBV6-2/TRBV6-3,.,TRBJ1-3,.,TGTGCCAGCAGTACCTCCCGACTCGGCTCTGGAAACACCATATATTTT,CASSTSRLGSGNTIYF
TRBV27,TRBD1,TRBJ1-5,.,TGTGCCAGCAGTCTCAGGGGCGAGGGGGCTAATCAGCCCCAGCATTTT,CASSLRGEGANQPQHF
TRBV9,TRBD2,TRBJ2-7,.,TGTGCCAGCAGCGTAGGGACTAGCGGGAAGGGATCCTACGAGCAGTACTTC,CASSVGTSGKGSYEQYF
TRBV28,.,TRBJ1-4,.,TGTGCCAGCAGTTTATGGCGGGGAAACCCCTCAACTAATGAAAAACTGTTTTTT,CASSLWRGNPSTNEKLFF
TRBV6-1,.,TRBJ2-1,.,TGTGCCAGCAGTGAAGGAACAGGGTGGGAGAATGAGCAGTTCTTC,CASSEGTGWENEQFF
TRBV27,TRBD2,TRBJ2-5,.,TGTGCCAGCAGCCTTCAGCGGGAGGGCCACAAAGAGACCCAGTACTTC,CASSLQREGHKETQYF
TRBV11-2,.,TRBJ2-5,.,TGTGCCAGCAGCTTACGGGGGGCTGGGGAGACCCAGTACTTC,CASSLRGAGETQYF
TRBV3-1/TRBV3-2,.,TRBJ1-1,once,TGTGCCAGCAGCCAAGATCTGGGAGTTGAAGCTTTCTTT,CASSQDLGVEAFF
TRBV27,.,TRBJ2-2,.,TGTGCCAGCAGCCTCCCGCCACCGAACACCGGGGAGCTGTTTTTT,CASSLPPPNTGELFF
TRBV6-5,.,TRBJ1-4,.,TGTGCCAGCAGCTCCGGGACACCTAATGAAAAACTGTTTTTT,CASSSGTPNEKLFF
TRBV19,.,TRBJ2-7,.,TGTGCCAGTAGTATAGTAAGGGGGAGCTCCTACGAGCAGTACTTC,CASSIVRGSSYEQYF
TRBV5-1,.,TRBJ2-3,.,TGCGCCAGCAGTCGGGTGGGGGCGCGGGGTGATACGCAGTATTTT,CASSRVGARGDTQYF
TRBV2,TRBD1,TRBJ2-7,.,TGTGCCAGCAGTTTAACAGGGGGCACGGAGCAGTACTTC,CASSLTGGTEQYF
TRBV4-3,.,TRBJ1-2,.,TGCGCCAGCAGCTACACTAGGTCGGACGGCTACACCTTC,CASSYTRSDGYTF
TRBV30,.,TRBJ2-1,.,TGTGCCTGGCTAGGGATAGCCCAAGACAATGAGCAGTTCTTC,CAWLGIAQDNEQFF
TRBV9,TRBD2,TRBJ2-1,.,TGTGCCAGCAGCGTAGGGAACGCGGGAGGGCCCTTAAATGAGCAGTTCTTC,CASSVGNAGGPLNEQFF
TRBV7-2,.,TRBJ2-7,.,TGTGCCAGCAGCACCGGGACGCCCTCCTACGAGCAGTACTTC,CASSTGTPSYEQYF
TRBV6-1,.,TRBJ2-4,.,TGTGCCAGCAGTGACATAGAGAGGGGTGGGGATTTGGCGCACTTC,CASSDIERGGDLAHF
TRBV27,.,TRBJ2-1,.,TGTGCCAGCAGGATCACCTACAATGAGCAGTTCTTC,CASRITYNEQFF
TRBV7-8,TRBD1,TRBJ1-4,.,TGTGCCAGCAGCCCGGGGACAGATGAAAAACTGTTTTTT,CASSPGTDEKLFF
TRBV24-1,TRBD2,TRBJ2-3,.,TGTGCCACCAGTGAATCCCTAGCGGCAGGGAAGGGCACAGATACGCAGTATTTT,CATSESLAAGKGTDTQYF
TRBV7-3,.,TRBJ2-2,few,TGTGCCAGCCGGAACCAAAACACCGGGGAGCTGTTTTTT,CASRNQNTGELFF
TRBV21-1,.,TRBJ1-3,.,TGTGCCAGCAGCAAAGGGGGGGCTGGAAACACCATATATTTT,CASSKGGAGNTIYF
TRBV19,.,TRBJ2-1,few,TGTGCCAGTAGTGTCCGGGCGAACAATGAGCAGTTCTTC,CASSVRANNEQFF
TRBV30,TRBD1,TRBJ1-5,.,TGTGCCTGGAGGCCGGGACAGGGTGGACCGAGTCAGCCCCAGCATTTT,CAWRPGQGGPSQPQHF
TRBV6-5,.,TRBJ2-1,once,TGTGCCAGCAGTTACGAGGGAGAGGCTTTTAATGAGCAGTTCTTC,CASSYEGEAFNEQFF
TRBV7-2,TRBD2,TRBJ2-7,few,TGTGCCAGCAGCTCGACTAGCGGGCTCGAGCAGTACTTC,CASSSTSGLEQYF
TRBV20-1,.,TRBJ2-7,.,TGCAGTGCTAGTGGGGGTCTAGTCCCCTACGAGCAGTACTTC,CSASGGLVPYEQYF
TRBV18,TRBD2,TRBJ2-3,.,TGTGCCAGCTCACCGTACCTAGGACATAGAGCGGGAGCGGGCACAGATACGCAGTATTTT,CASSPYLGHRAGAGTDTQYF
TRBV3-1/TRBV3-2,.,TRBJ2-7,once,TGTGCCAGCAGCCAAGGACTTGGACAAACAAGGGAGCAGTACTTC,CASSQGLGQTREQYF